These 4 T cell receptor beta chains were all obtained from the same sample, sequenced in a study of T-cell memory formation after mild COVID-19. TCRdb ran MiXCR on the 5' RACE reads and lists one entry per CDR3 protein. The profile shows over 120,000 distinct CDR3 sequences, approximately 25% of them singletons. Sequenced input: PBMCs or a T cell subset sorted from them (not recorded which). These receptor sequences come from an adult woman who had mild COVID-19 (a few samples of this study predate the infection). Cell type and time point are not known.

This clonotype was seen a handful of times. This chain uses TRBV30 with TRBJ2-1; D is undetermined. Trimming took off 0 bases at V and 4 bases at J, with 16 bases between the two ends. CDR3 length: 16 residues. Germline assignment: CDR1 GTSNPN and CDR2 SVGIG (reference sequence). CDR3 nucleotides: TGTGCCTGGAGTGTAGTCCCGCCCTGGGGTTACAATGAGCAGTTCTTC. Translating gives CAWSVVPPWGYNEQFF.

V and J are TRBV12-3 or TRBV12-4 and TRBJ2-1, with TRBD2 as a possible D gene (6 bases). V was clipped by 7 bases and J by 9 bases, with 25 bases between them. The CDR3 covers 16 residues. The CDR3 loop reads CASTLGGEDPGSEQFF. The CDR3 nucleotides are TGTGCCAGCACCTTGGGTGGGGAGGACCCCGGATCTGAGCAGTTCTTC.

Only a few counts were recorded for this clonotype. The chain couples TRBV28 to TRBJ2-7; the match to TRBD1 covers 7 bases. Germline CDR1 reads MDHEN; CDR2 reads SYDVKM. Unmatched junction bases numbered 7, after V lost 3 bases and J lost 5 bases. The CDR3 sequence is 14 residues long. CDR3 sequence reads: CASSLGTAHHEQYF. The DNA for the CDR3 is TGTGCCAGCAGTTTGGGGACAGCCCACCACGAGCAGTACTTC.

Only a few counts were recorded for this clonotype. The chain links TRBV14 to TRBJ2-1; a weak D match, TRBD1 (6 bases). Germline V CDR1 and CDR2: SGHDN, FVKESK. The V gene lost 3 bases and the J gene lost 8 bases, with 11 bases spanning the gap. There are 13 residues in the CDR3. This chain's CDR3 is CASSQYRVHEQFF. CDR3 sequence (DNA): TGTGCCAGCAGCCAGTACAGGGTCCATGAGCAGTTCTTC.